This T cell receptor beta chain was obtained from a study of T cell responses to AZD1222 COVID-19 vaccine. Germline V gene sequence: CDR1 SNHLY, CDR2 FYNNEI. Trimming removed 6 bases from V and 5 bases from J; junction bases left unmatched: 7. This CDR3 region has 13 residues. Sequenced by immunoSEQ multiplex PCR; TCRdb stores in-frame clones only, minus some. The table lists about 160,000 clones, 85% to 90% of them singletons, with roughly 6.9% in the top ten. This clone was found a few times. The sequence derives from an adult in good health. This chain links TRBV2 with TRBJ2-7; 7 bases are shared with TRBD1. Sequences were derived from peripheral blood, sampled on day 0 of AZD1222 vaccination. Here the CDR3 reads CASSRQGTDEQYF. The CDR3, as DNA: TGTGCCAGCAGCAGACAGGGAACAGACGAGCAGTACTTC.